The entry that follows covers one T cell receptor (beta chain) sequence. Germline V gene data show CDR1 as SGHTA and CDR2 as FQGTGA. The CDR3 spans 14 residues. The trim removed 6 bases at V and 5 bases at J, leaving 9 bases unmatched. These data belong to a study of control samples from healthy donors and cancer patients. TCRdb's copy holds only in-frame clones and misses some; the assay was immunoSEQ multiplex PCR. The sample consists of about 120,000 clones, roughly 91% of them appearing once. The TCR sequence derives from a man aged 45 to 65 with head and neck cancer. The chain combines TRBV7-3 with TRBJ1-2, with 7 bases fitting TRBD1. The source material was PBMCs. CDR3 loop: CASRSTGMAYGYTF. CDR3 DNA: TGTGCCAGCAGATCGACAGGGATGGCTTATGGCTACACCTTC.